The next 24 T cell receptor beta chains were all read from a single sample in a study of T cells in Graves' hyperthyroidism and ophthalmopathy. Using RNA transcripts as the source, TCR beta CDR3 regions were amplified. The study used the HTBI primer set for a first-round RT-PCR of the TCR CDR3. One entry per CDR3 protein, called by TCRdb with MiXCR from the multiplex PCR reads. The sample lists hundreds of thousands of distinct CDR3 sequences; approximately 24% were seen once. The sequencing input was blood. These receptors came from a woman in her twenties or thirties with Graves' ophthalmopathy.

This clonotype occurred many times. The chain has TRBV12-3 or TRBV12-4 and TRBJ1-6; no definite D call. The ends were cut back, 3 bases at V and 9 bases at J, with 0 bases in the middle. The CDR3 runs to 10 residues. The CDR3 region is CASSFSPLHF. The CDR3 bases are TGTGCCAGCAGTTTTTCACCCCTCCACTTT.

The chain recombines TRBV20-1 with TRBJ1-5, with D maybe TRBD1 (6 bases). Germline CDR1 is DFQATT and CDR2 is SNEGSKA (reference sequence). The CDR3 is made up of 15 amino acids. With 0 bases removed from V and 2 bases from J, the gap between germline ends came to 11 bases. The CDR3 loop reads CSARDPGAGNQPQHF. The DNA for the CDR3 is TGCAGTGCTAGAGATCCGGGGGCGGGCAATCAGCCCCAGCATTTT.

As concerns this clonotype: This clone may be a read error of a much larger clone one base away. V gene TRBV6-5 combines with J gene TRBJ1-5; D gene uncertain. This CDR3 is built from 15 residues. Deletions cut 7 bases from V and 0 bases from J, with 13 bases between. CDR1 MNHEY and CDR2 SVGAGI come from the germline V gene. Written as DNA, the CDR3 is TGTGCCAGCATAACCGAGGCACTTAGCAATCAGCCCCAGCATTTT. This translates into CASITEALSNQPQHF.

There are many counts of this clonotype. One end of the junction is discordant with germline, which a read error may explain. The rearrangement joins TRBV27 to TRBJ1-1; D is perhaps TRBD1 (6 bases). The V gene's germline CDR1 is MNHEY and CDR2 SMNVEV (reference sequence). This CDR3 has 14 residues. CDR3 loop: CACSLTGTLTEAFF. CDR3 nucleotide sequence: TGTGCCTGCAGTTTAACAGGGACTTTGACTGAAGCTTTCTTT.

In its sample, this clonotype was seen a few times. The germline gene is not matched at one end of the junction; a read error may be the cause. CDR3 in DNA: TGCAGTACTAGCTATGGGGGGGGGTTTGAAGAGCAGTACTTC. Residues: CSTSYGGGFEEQYF. This rearrangement joins TRBV20-1 to TRBJ2-7; 7 nucleotides match TRBD2. The CDR3 has 14 amino acids. Germline V lookup: CDR1 DFQATT, CDR2 SNEGSKA (reference sequence).

Ten or more counts support this clonotype. This chain uses TRBV12-3 or TRBV12-4 with TRBJ2-5; D may be TRBD2 (5 bases). Trimming pared 3 bases from V and 3 bases from J, leaving 11 bases between. The CDR3 is 14 amino acids. CDR3 amino acids: CASSLVGSEETQYF. CDR3 bases: TGTGCCAGCAGTTTGGTGGGGAGCGAAGAGACCCAGTACTTC.

Only a few counts were recorded for this clonotype. V is TRBV13 and J is TRBJ2-7, with 8 bases matching TRBD1. The junction had 10 bases not matched to a gene; V was cut back by 5 bases and J by 7 bases. The CDR3 length is 14 residues. Germline V gene sequence: CDR1 PRHDT, CDR2 FYEKMQ (reference sequence). The CDR3 reads CASSPLGQGLEQYF. CDR3 coding DNA: TGTGCCAGCAGCCCACTCGGACAGGGATTGGAGCAGTACTTC.

This chain connects TRBV15 to TRBJ1-5, with 10 bases identical to TRBD1. The CDR3 runs 15 residues. V was pared by 3 bases and J by 3 bases, with 2 bases of the junction left unmatched. The germline V gene has CDR1 LNHNV and CDR2 YYDKDF (reference sequence). CDR3 protein: CATSSDRGPNQPQHF. CDR3 DNA sequence: TGTGCCACCAGCAGTGACAGGGGGCCCAATCAGCCCCAGCATTTT.

This clonotype has a count of ten or more. The V call is TRBV15, the J call TRBJ2-7, with D perhaps TRBD1 (6 bases). Trimming took 6 bases from V and 1 from J, leaving 13 bases between them. The CDR3 length is 14 residues. Germline assignment: CDR1 LNHNV and CDR2 YYDKDF (reference sequence). CDR3 in DNA: TGTGCCACCAGTTACAGGGATGAGTCCTACGAGCAGTACTTC. Amino acids: CATSYRDESYEQYF.

This clonotype was recorded at least ten times. This chain links TRBV12-3 or TRBV12-4 with TRBJ2-2, with D possibly matching TRBD2 (6 bases). The CDR3 length is 16 residues. V shed 6 bases and J shed 4 bases, with 18 bases lying between them. DNA of the CDR3: TGTGCCAGCAGAACGGGTGCGGGAACAGGCACCGGGGAGCTGTTTTTT. Translation gives CASRTGAGTGTGELFF.

This clonotype was seen ten or more times. This sequence joins TRBV11-2 and TRBJ2-5; D gene unclear. Germline V gives CDR1 SGHAT, CDR2 FQNNGV. Trimming shortened V by 1 base and J by 5 bases, and 11 bases separated the two germline ends. The CDR3 contains 14 residues. The chain's CDR3 is CASSLGGSSETQYF. Here the CDR3 DNA reads TGTGCCAGCAGCTTAGGCGGTAGTTCGGAGACCCAGTACTTC.

The V call is TRBV20-1, the J call TRBJ1-5; D possibly corresponds to TRBD1 (5 bases). CDR3 length: 14 residues. The germline V and J ends were trimmed by 6 bases and 5 bases, with 17 bases remaining between them. Looked up from germline, CDR1 is DFQATT and CDR2 is SNEGSKA (reference sequence). The CDR3 DNA is TGCAGTGCCACCCGAGGGACGGGAGATCAGCCCCAGCATTTT. Translating gives CSATRGTGDQPQHF.

This clonotype appeared many times. The V call is TRBV27, the J call TRBJ1-2; possible D gene TRBD1, 6 bases. Trimming cost V 0 bases and J 5 bases, with 10 bases left between them. The CDR3 has 14 amino acids. Germline CDR1 reads MNHEY; CDR2 reads SMNVEV (reference sequence). DNA of the CDR3: TGTGCCAGCAGTTTATCGGGCAGGGGTTATGGCTACACCTTC. The encoded protein is CASSLSGRGYGYTF.

The CDR3 region is CVTRDGYEQYF. For the CDR3, the DNA is TGTGTCACAAGGGACGGCTACGAGCAGTACTTC. This sequence joins TRBV28 and TRBJ2-7; TRBD1 or TRBD2 may be the D gene (5 bases each). Germline V gene lookup returns CDR1 MDHEN and CDR2 SYDVKM. The CDR3 is 11 residues long. Based on the CDR3 plus reference TRBV28 and TRBJ2-7, the full variable domain is DVKVTQSSRYLVKRTGEKVFLECVQDMDHENMFWYRQDPGLGLRLIYFSYDVKMKEKGDIPEGYSVSREKKERFSLILESASTNQTSMYLCVTRDGYEQYFGPGTRLTVT.

This clonotype was detected ten times or more. This chain joins TRBV20-1 and TRBJ1-1; D uncertain. Germline assignment: CDR1 DFQATT and CDR2 SNEGSKA (reference sequence). The CDR3 is 14 amino acids. Trimming left V 2 bases short and J 5 bases short, with 15 bases between. The CDR3 region has the DNA TGCAGTGCTAGATATGACACTCGCCCGACTGAAGCTTTCTTT. Residues: CSARYDTRPTEAFF.

This clonotype appeared many times. The CDR3 DNA reads TGTGCCAGCAGTTCTCAACCGGGACAGGGATCTCAGCCCCAGCATTTT. It translates to CASSSQPGQGSQPQHF. V gene TRBV28 combines with J gene TRBJ1-5; 9 nucleotides align to TRBD1. The V and J ends lost 4 bases and 6 bases, in that order; junction bases with no gene match: 10. The CDR3 is 16 amino acids. The V gene's germline CDR1 is MDHEN and CDR2 SYDVKM.

The genes are TRBV18 and TRBJ2-7, with 9 bases that match TRBD2. V trimming: 3 bases; J trimming: 5 bases; junction bases outside the gene matches: 5. This CDR3 has 14 amino acids. Germline-derived CDR1 and CDR2 are KGHSH and LQKENI. In DNA, the CDR3 is TGTGCCAGCTCACCGGCTAGCGGGACAGACGAGCAGTACTTC. It specifies CASSPASGTDEQYF.

At least ten counts were recorded for this clonotype. The chain is built from TRBV27 and TRBJ1-1, with a tentative D call TRBD1 (5 bases). The V and J ends lost 2 bases and 8 bases respectively, with 12 bases between them. The CDR3 spans 13 residues. Germline CDR1 reads MNHEY; CDR2 reads SMNVEV (reference sequence). The CDR3 loop is CASSLKSGTEAFF. CDR3 coding DNA: TGTGCCAGCAGTTTAAAATCTGGGACCGAAGCTTTCTTT.

This clonotype was detected a few times. The chain carries TRBV20-1 and TRBJ1-1; 10 positions match TRBD1. The length of the CDR3 is 17 residues. Trimming at V came to 3 bases and at J to 5 bases, leaving 15 bases not matched to a gene. Germline-derived CDR1 and CDR2 are DFQATT and SNEGSKA (reference sequence). The CDR3 loop is CSARGDRGRQLATEAFF. The CDR3 DNA is TGCAGTGCTAGGGGTGACAGGGGGCGTCAATTAGCGACTGAAGCTTTCTTT.

This clonotype was recorded many times. The chain carries TRBV4-2 and TRBJ1-2; 8 nucleotides align to TRBD1. The CDR3 has 16 amino acids. Germline CDR1 and CDR2: LGHNA and YNFKEQ. Trimming took 3 bases from V and 4 from J; bases not matched to a gene: 10. The CDR3 region has the DNA TGTGCCAGCAGCCAGGACAGGGACACTCTGATCTATGGCTACACCTTC. Residues: CASSQDRDTLIYGYTF.

This clonotype has ten or more counts. The rearrangement joins TRBV5-6 to TRBJ2-7, with D possibly matching TRBD1 (5 bases). The CDR3 totals 15 residues. V lost 4 bases, J lost 2 bases, and 16 bases lay in between. Looked up from germline, CDR1 is SGHDT and CDR2 is YYEEEE. DNA of the CDR3: TGTGCCAGCAGCCAAAGACAGAGCTTCACCTACGAGCAGTACTTC. It codes for CASSQRQSFTYEQYF. Full variable domain (outside the CDR3, taken from reference TRBV5-6 and TRBJ2-7): DAGVTQSPTHLIKTRGQQVTLRCSPKSGHDTVSWYQQALGQGPQFIFQYYEEEERQRGNFPDRFSGHQFPNYSSELNVNALLLGDSALYLCASSQRQSFTYEQYFGPGTRLTVT.

This clonotype showed up many times. The chain carries TRBV20-1 and TRBJ2-7; 10 bases are shared with TRBD1. The junction had 10 bases not matched to a gene; V was cut back by 4 bases and J by 7 bases. The CDR3 extends over 14 amino acids. Looked up from germline, CDR1 is DFQATT and CDR2 is SNEGSKA (reference sequence). The CDR3 here is CSATLTGGGREQYF. The CDR3 bases are TGCAGTGCTACGTTGACAGGGGGCGGACGGGAGCAGTACTTC.

In this sample, this clonotype turned up many times. This sequence joins TRBV6-2 or TRBV6-3 and TRBJ1-2; 7 bases map to TRBD1. With 6 bases clipped from V and 4 bases from J, the junction kept 8 bases outside the gene matches. The CDR3 spans 14 residues. Per germline, CDR1 MNHEY and CDR2 SVGEGT. As DNA, the CDR3 is TGTGCCAGCAGCGCGACAGGGCTGGTCTATGGCTACACCTTC. This encodes CASSATGLVYGYTF.

V and J are TRBV30 and TRBJ1-6; D is possibly TRBD1 (5 bases). Germline V gene sequence: CDR1 GTSNPN, CDR2 SVGIG (reference sequence). The CDR3 spans 13 residues. V lost 0 bases and J 8 bases, leaving 8 bases between the germline ends. CDR3 coding DNA: TGTGCCTGGAGTGTAGGACAAGATTCACCCCTCCACTTT. It encodes CAWSVGQDSPLHF.